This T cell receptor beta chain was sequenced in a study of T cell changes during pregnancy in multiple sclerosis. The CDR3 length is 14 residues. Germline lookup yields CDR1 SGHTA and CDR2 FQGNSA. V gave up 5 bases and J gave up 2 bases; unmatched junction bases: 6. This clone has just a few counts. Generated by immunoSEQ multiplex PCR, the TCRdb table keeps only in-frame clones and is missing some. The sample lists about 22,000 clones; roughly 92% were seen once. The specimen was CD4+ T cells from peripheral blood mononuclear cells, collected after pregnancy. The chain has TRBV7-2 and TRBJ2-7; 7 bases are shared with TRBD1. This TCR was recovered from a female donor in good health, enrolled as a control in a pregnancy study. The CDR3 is CASSHYGQAYEQYF. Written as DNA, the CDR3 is TGTGCCAGCAGCCACTATGGACAGGCCTACGAGCAGTACTTC.